This T cell receptor beta chain appears in the sequencing data of a study of a mutant IDH1 vaccine in newly diagnosed glioma. Whole-study context: With temozolomide cycles, or 4-6 weeks after radiotherapy alone, vaccination was started. Patients under treatment included approximately 60% males and around 38% females and had a mean age of roughly 43 years. The V12 visit happened in week 35, and the V13 visit happened in week 47.

As for time point: week 35, safety follow-up. Every vaccine dose comprised 300 ug of mutant IDH1 20-mer peptide plus topical imiquimod. Eight vaccine doses were administered to patients at weeks 1, 3, 5, 7, 11, 15, 19 and 23. The data were produced by immunoSEQ multiplex PCR, yet TCRdb's version contains in-frame clones alone and is incomplete. The sample has about 69,000 clones, more than 75% seen once. This clone was seen a handful of times. No antigen is known for it. This clonotype originated in a man between 25 and 39 years old with glioma. The sequenced sample was PBMCs, obtained from a glioma patient whose treatment included an IDH1 peptide vaccine.

CDR3 bases: TGTGCCAGCAGGCAGACAGGGGTGAACACTGAAGCTTTCTTT. Protein product: CASRQTGVNTEAFF. This chain connects TRBV28 to TRBJ1-1; 8 bases map to TRBD1. Germline loops: CDR1 MDHEN, CDR2 SYDVKM. V shed 6 bases and J 0 bases; nucleotides not matched to a gene: 3. The CDR3 consists of 14 residues.